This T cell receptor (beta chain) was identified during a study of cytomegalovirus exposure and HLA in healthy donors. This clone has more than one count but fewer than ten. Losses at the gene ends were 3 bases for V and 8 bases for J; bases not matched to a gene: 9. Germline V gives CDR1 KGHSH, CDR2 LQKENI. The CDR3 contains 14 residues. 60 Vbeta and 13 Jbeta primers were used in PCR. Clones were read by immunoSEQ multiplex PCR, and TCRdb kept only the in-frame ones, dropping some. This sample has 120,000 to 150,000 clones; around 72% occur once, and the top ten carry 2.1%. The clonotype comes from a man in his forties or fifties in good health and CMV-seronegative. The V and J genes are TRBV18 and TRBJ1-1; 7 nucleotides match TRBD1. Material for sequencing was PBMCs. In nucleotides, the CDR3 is TGTGCCAGCTCACCTCTCCGACAGGGAGAGGAAGCTTTCTTT. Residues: CASSPLRQGEEAFF.